This T cell receptor beta chain was identified during a study of blood T cell repertoires in COVID-19. The protocol was immunoSEQ multiplex PCR, while the TCRdb copy is restricted to in-frame clones and leaves out a portion. The table has 200,000 to 250,000 clones, about 86% seen once. This CDR3 spans 12 amino acids. Between the trimmed V and J ends, which lost 2 bases and 2 bases, there was a span of 3 bases. Germline loops: CDR1 MDHEN, CDR2 SYDVKM. The receptor's source is a woman aged 30 to 39 who had recovered from COVID-19. The rearrangement links TRBV28 to TRBJ1-2, with D unclear. The sequencing input was peripheral blood. This CDR3 reads CASSLQNYGYTF. For the CDR3, the DNA is TGTGCCAGCAGTTTACAGAACTATGGCTACACCTTC.